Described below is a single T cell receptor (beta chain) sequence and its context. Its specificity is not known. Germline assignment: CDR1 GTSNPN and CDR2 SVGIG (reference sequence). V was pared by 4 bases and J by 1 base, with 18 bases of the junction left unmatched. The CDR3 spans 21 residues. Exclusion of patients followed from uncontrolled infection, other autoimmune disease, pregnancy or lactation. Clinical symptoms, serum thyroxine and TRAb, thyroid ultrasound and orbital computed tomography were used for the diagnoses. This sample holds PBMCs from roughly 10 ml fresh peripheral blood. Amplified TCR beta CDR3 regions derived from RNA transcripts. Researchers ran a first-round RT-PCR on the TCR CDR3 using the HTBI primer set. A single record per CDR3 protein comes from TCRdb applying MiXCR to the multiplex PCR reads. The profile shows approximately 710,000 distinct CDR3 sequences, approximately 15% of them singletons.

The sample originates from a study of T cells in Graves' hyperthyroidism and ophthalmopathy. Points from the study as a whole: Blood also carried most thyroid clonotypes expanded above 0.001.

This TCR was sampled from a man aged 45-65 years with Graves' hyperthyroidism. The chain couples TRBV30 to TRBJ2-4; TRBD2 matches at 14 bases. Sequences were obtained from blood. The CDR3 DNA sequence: TGTGCCTGGACATCTTCCCTCCGACTAGCGGGAGGGCTAACCGCCAAAAACATTCAGTACTTC. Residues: CAWTSSLRLAGGLTAKNIQYF. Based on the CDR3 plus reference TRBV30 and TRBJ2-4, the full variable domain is SQTIHQWPATLVQPVGSPLSLECTVEGTSNPNLYWYRQAAGRGLQLLFYSVGIGQISSEVPQNLSASRPQDRQFILSSKKLLLSDSGFYLCAWTSSLRLAGGLTAKNIQYFGAGTRLSVL.